This entry describes one T cell receptor beta chain. This specimen comes from a study of identical twins. Unique molecular identifiers were present on the cDNA, which also gained a universal primer site by template switching. TCRdb itself ran the 5' RACE reads through MiXCR, one entry per CDR3 protein. The data show about 810,000 distinct CDR3 sequences, about 12% seen once. The V and J ends lost 0 bases and 4 bases respectively, with 13 bases between them. Germline CDR1 reads SGHRS; CDR2 reads YFSETQ. CDR3 length: 16 amino acids. In addition, the sample was reused for a study of yellow fever vaccine responses in identical twins. As that report states: After vaccination, twins' T cell response reportedly seemed partly convergent, partly personalized.

The V gene is TRBV5-1, the J gene TRBJ2-2; D gene unclear. The sequencing input was PBMCs. The TCR originated in a young woman in good health. The CDR3 region is CASSLVAPARTGELFF. The CDR3 DNA is TGCGCCAGCAGCTTGGTGGCCCCCGCTCGCACCGGGGAGCTGTTTTTT.